This TCR beta chain is from a study of Graves' ophthalmopathy and Graves' hyperthyroidism. At least ten counts were recorded for this clonotype. RNA transcripts yielded amplified TCR beta CDR3 regions. HTBI-primed RT-PCR formed the first round, and a multiplex PCR formed the second. TCRdb reprocessed the multiplex PCR reads via MiXCR and lists one record per CDR3 protein. Here the sample spans approximately 700,000 distinct CDR3 sequences, roughly 40% being singletons. After removal of 8 bases from V and 3 bases from J, the junction contained 12 bases not matched to a gene. Germline CDR1 reads LNHDA; CDR2 reads SQIVND (reference sequence). The CDR3 is made up of 15 amino acids.

The chain combines TRBV19 with TRBJ1-2; the match to TRBD1 covers 7 bases. Sample: peripheral blood. The TCR sequence derives from an adult man with Graves' ophthalmopathy. The CDR3 is CASESSGTVHYGYTF. In DNA form, the CDR3 reads TGTGCCAGTGAAAGCTCTGGGACAGTTCACTATGGCTACACCTTC.